These T cell receptor beta chains were read from a single sample in a study of T cell responses to AZD1222 COVID-19 vaccine. Produced via immunoSEQ multiplex PCR; TCRdb's table is partial and in-frame only. The sample includes 150,000 to 200,000 clones, 90% to 95% seen only once; the top ten take around 0.93%. Sequencing used peripheral blood, obtained 28 days after the second dose of the MenACWY control vaccine. The source of these receptors is an adult who received the MenACWY meningococcal vaccine as a control. Each CDR3 is given with its conserved first and last residue. D genes are given only for firm matches. Size values are once, few and many counts, or a class for expanded clones, and some rows have none.

TRBJ2-1 NA TRBV5-1 TRBD2 TGCGCCAGCAGGCCCCGGACTAGCGGGGAGATCTACAATGAGCAGTTCTTC CASRPRTSGEIYNEQFF
TRBJ1-2 NA TRBV5-6 NA TGTGCCAGCAGCCTCCAGGGGCCGGGCGGCTACACCTTC CASSLQGPGGYTF
TRBJ1-5 NA TRBV19 TRBD1 TGTGCCAGTAGTATACAGGGGGGCAATCAGCCCCAGCATTTT CASSIQGGNQPQHF
TRBJ2-7 NA TRBV27 NA TGTGCCAGCAGTTTGGGGGGGCGAGCCTACGAGCAGTACTTC CASSLGGRAYEQYF
TRBJ1-4 NA TRBV6-1 NA TGTGCCAGCAGTGAGGGGACAACAGGAACAACTAATGAAAAACTGTTTTTT CASSEGTTGTTNEKLFF
TRBJ2-7 NA TRBV7-2 NA TGTGCCAGCAGCTTTGGGCTCCGCGAGCAGTACTTC CASSFGLREQYF
TRBJ1-3 NA TRBV29-1 NA TGCAGCGTTGACAGGGGCTCTGGAAACACCATATATTTT CSVDRGSGNTIYF
TRBJ1-1 NA TRBV12-3/TRBV12-4 TRBD1 TGTGCCAGCAGTGACAGGGTGGATGCTTTCTTT CASSDRVDAFF
TRBJ1-2 NA TRBV7-2 NA TGTGCCAGCAGCTTAGAAGGGCGGTCTAACTATGGCTACACCTTC CASSLEGRSNYGYTF
TRBJ1-5 NA TRBV7-9 NA TGTGCCAGCAGCTTAGAATCTGGGGCCCAGCCCCAGCATTTT CASSLESGAQPQHF
TRBJ1-3 once TRBV18 NA TGTGCCAGCTCACCACCCGGACAGATCTCTGGAAACACCATATATTTT CASSPPGQISGNTIYF
TRBJ1-1 NA TRBV5-6 NA TGTGCCAGCAGCTTTCAGGCGAACACTGAAGCTTTCTTT CASSFQANTEAFF
TRBJ1-2 NA TRBV6-5 NA TGTGCCAGCAGTTATAATGGGGCGCCCGGCTACACCTTC CASSYNGAPGYTF
TRBJ2-1 NA TRBV5-1 NA TGCGCCAGCAGCGCGGACAGCCACAATGAGCAGTTCTTC CASSADSHNEQFF
TRBJ1-1 NA TRBV5-1 NA TGCGCCAGCTCCCGGGCGCGTCCGGGCTATCATGGTACTGAAGCTTTCTTT CASSRARPGYHGTEAFF
TRBJ1-4 NA TRBV28 NA TGTGCCAGCAGCCCCGGGGGTCCAGGGGAAAAACTGTTTTTT CASSPGGPGEKLFF
TRBJ1-1 NA TRBV6-5 NA TGTGCCAGCAGTTCAACAGGGAACACTGAAGCTTTCTTT CASSSTGNTEAFF
TRBJ1-5 NA TRBV6-1 NA TGTGCCAGCAGTGAAGTCGGCAGGGGTCAGCCCCAGCATTTT CASSEVGRGQPQHF
TRBJ1-2 NA TRBV4-1 NA TGCGCCAGCAGCCAACCCTGGGCGGATGGCTACACCTTC CASSQPWADGYTF
TRBJ2-1 NA TRBV3-1/TRBV3-2 TRBD1 TGTGCCAGCAGTCAAGGGTGGACAGGCTACAATGAGCAGTTCTTC CASSQGWTGYNEQFF
TRBJ1-2 NA TRBV30 NA TGTGCCTGGATTGGCGGGACGGACTATGGCTACACCTTC CAWIGGTDYGYTF
TRBJ2-4 NA TRBV4-2 NA TGTGCCAGTAGAGACACGACCAAAAACATTCAGTACTTC CASRDTTKNIQYF
TRBJ2-2 NA TRBV28 NA TGTGCCAGCAGTACCACCGGGGAGCTGTTTTTT CASSTTGELFF
TRBJ1-1 NA TRBV6-2/TRBV6-3 NA TGTGCCAGCAGTTACCGGAAGGGCAGGAAGAACACTGAAGCTTTCTTT CASSYRKGRKNTEAFF
TRBJ1-4 NA TRBV19 TRBD1 TGTGCCAGTAGTCAAACAGGGGTCGGTAGTGAAAAACTGTTTTTT CASSQTGVGSEKLFF
TRBJ1-1 NA TRBV15 NA TGTGCCACCAGCTTAAGGACACAGAACACTGAAGCTTTCTTT CATSLRTQNTEAFF
TRBJ1-3 once TRBV9 NA TGTGCCAGCAGCGCCGGAGGGATCTCTGGAAACACCATATATTTT CASSAGGISGNTIYF
TRBJ1-4 NA TRBV30 TRBD1 TGTGCCTGGAGTGTACAGGGGAGTGAAAAACTGTTTTTT CAWSVQGSEKLFF
TRBJ1-1 NA TRBV5-4 NA TGTGCCAGCAGACCGGGTGAGGCGAACACTGAAGCTTTCTTT CASRPGEANTEAFF
TRBJ2-1 NA TRBV4-1 NA TGCGCCAGCAGCCAGGAGACAGGAATCTCCTACAATGAGCAGTTCTTC CASSQETGISYNEQFF
TRBJ2-2 NA TRBV4-1 NA TGCGCCAGCAGTCTAGATCCCTACACCGGGGAGCTGTTTTTT CASSLDPYTGELFF
TRBJ1-1 NA TRBV28 TRBD1 TGTGCCAGCAGTCCCCGGACAGGATGGGAAAATGCGGACACTGAAGCTTTCTTT CASSPRTGWENADTEAFF
TRBJ2-5 NA TRBV10-1 TRBD2 TGCGCCACGAGGGGACTAGCAGAGACCCAGTACTTC CATRGLAETQYF
TRBJ2-2 NA TRBV5-1 NA TGCGCCAGCAGGATCAACTACAGGGATGGGGAGCTGTTTTTT CASRINYRDGELFF
TRBJ1-1 NA TRBV28 NA TGTGCCAGCAGTTTATTGGGGGCGGGTAGGACTGAAGCTTTCTTT CASSLLGAGRTEAFF
TRBJ2-1 NA TRBV7-9 NA TGTGCCAGCAGCTTAGTAGAGCAGGGGGAGGTTGAGCAGTTCTTC CASSLVEQGEVEQFF
TRBJ1-6 once TRBV3-1/TRBV3-2 NA TGTGCCAGCAGCCAACGGGGGGAGAATTCACCCCTCCACTTT CASSQRGENSPLHF
TRBJ2-1 NA TRBV10-3 NA TGTGCCATCAGTGAGAGAGGGTATCCGAGCTCCTACAATGAGCAGTTCTTC CAISERGYPSSYNEQFF
TRBJ1-1 NA TRBV28 TRBD1 TGTGCCAGCAGGACCACAGGGGTTGAAGCTTTCTTT CASRTTGVEAFF
TRBJ2-1 NA TRBV27 TRBD1 TGTGCCAGCAGCCTAATCGGGGACAGGGGCCATGAGCAGTTCTTC CASSLIGDRGHEQFF